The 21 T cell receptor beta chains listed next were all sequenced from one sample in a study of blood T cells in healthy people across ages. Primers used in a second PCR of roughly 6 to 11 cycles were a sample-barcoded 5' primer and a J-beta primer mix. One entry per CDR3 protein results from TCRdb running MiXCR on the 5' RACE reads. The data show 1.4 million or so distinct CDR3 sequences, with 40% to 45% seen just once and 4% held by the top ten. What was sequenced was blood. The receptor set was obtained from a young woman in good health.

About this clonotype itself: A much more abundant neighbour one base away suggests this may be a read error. Written as DNA, the CDR3 is TGTGCCAGCAGTGGACGGGGGAGACGAACAGATACGCAGTATTTT. This encodes CASSGRGRRTDTQYF. This rearrangement joins TRBV25-1 to TRBJ2-3, with D tentatively TRBD2 (6 bases). This CDR3 contains 15 residues. CDR1 MGHDK and CDR2 SYGVNS come from the germline V gene. Between the trimmed V and J ends, which lost 4 bases and 3 bases, there was a span of 14 bases.

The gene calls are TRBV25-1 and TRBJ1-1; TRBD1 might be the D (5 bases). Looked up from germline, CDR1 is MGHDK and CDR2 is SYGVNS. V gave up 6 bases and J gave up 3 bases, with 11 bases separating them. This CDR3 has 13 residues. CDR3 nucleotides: TGTGCCAGCAGCCGAGCGGGGGACACTGAAGCTTTCTTT. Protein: CASSRAGDTEAFF.

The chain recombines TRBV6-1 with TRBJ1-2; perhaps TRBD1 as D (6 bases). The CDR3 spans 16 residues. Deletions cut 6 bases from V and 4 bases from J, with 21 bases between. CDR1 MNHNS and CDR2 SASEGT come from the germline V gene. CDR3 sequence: CASSAPGARTLYGYTF. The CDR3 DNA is TGTGCCAGCAGCGCCCCGGGGGCACGGACCCTCTATGGCTACACCTTC.

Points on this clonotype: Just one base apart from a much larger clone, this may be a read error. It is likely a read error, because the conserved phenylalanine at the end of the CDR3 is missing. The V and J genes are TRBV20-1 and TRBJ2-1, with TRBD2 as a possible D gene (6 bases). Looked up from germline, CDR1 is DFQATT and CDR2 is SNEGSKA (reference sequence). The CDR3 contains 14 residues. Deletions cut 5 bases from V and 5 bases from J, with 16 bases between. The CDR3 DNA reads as TGCAGTGCTCGAGGGGCTAGCGCCCACAATGAGCAGTTCTTA. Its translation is CSARGASAHNEQFL.

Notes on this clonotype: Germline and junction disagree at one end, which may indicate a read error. CDR3 DNA sequence: TGCAGTGCATACGGACAGGACTCCTACAAGCATTACTTC. Amino acid sequence: CSAYGQDSYKHYF. The rearrangement links TRBV20-1 to TRBJ2-7; 7 bases agree with TRBD1. This CDR3 is built from 13 residues. Germline values: CDR1 DFQATT, CDR2 SNEGSKA (reference sequence).

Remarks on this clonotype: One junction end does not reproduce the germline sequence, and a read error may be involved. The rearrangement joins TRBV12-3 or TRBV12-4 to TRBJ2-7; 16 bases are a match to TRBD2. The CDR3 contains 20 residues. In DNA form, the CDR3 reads TGTGCCAGCAGTCTCCGGTGGGGGGGGACTAGCGGGGGGGCTACCTATGAGCAGTACTTC. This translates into CASSLRWGGTSGGATYEQYF.

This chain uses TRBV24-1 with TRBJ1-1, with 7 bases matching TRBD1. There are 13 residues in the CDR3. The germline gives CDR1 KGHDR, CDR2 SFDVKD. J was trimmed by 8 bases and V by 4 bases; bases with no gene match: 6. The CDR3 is CATSETGEREAFF. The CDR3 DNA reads TGTGCCACCAGTGAAACAGGGGAGAGGGAAGCTTTCTTT.

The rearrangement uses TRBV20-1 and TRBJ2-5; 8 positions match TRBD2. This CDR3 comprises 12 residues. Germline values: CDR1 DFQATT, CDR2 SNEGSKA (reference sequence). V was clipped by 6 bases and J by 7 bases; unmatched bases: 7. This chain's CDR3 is CSAQGLGVTQYF. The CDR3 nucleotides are TGCAGTGCGCAGGGACTAGGGGTGACCCAGTACTTC.

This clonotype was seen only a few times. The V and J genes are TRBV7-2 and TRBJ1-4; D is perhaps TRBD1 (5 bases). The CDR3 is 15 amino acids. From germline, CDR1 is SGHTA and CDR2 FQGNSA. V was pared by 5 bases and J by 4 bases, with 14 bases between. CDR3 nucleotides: TGTGCCAGCAGCCACAGGACGTCGCTTAATGAAAAACTGTTTTTT. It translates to CASSHRTSLNEKLFF.

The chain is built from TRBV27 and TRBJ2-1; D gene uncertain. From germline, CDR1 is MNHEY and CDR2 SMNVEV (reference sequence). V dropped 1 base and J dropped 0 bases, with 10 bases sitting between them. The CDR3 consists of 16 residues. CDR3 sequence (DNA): TGTGCCAGCAGTTTATACCTGCCAAACTCCTACAATGAGCAGTTCTTC. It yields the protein CASSLYLPNSYNEQFF.

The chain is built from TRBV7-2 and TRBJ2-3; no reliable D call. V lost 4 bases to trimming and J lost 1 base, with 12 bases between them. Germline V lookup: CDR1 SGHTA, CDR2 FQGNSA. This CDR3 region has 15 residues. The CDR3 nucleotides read TGTGCCAGCAGCTCCCCCCGGCAGGGCACAGATACGCAGTATTTT. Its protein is CASSSPRQGTDTQYF.

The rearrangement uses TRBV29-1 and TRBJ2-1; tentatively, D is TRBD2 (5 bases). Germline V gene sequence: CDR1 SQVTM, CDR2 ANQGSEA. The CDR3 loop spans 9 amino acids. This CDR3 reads CRKYRGQFF. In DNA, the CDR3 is TGCAGGAAGTATCGGGGGCAGTTCTTC.

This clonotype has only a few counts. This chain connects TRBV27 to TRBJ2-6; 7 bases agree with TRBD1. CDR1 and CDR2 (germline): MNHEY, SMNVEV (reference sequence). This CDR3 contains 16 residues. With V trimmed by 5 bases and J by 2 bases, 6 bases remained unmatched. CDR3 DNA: TGTGCCAGCAGTCCAGGGACAGCCCCTGGGGCCAACGTCCTGACTTTC. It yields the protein CASSPGTAPGANVLTF.

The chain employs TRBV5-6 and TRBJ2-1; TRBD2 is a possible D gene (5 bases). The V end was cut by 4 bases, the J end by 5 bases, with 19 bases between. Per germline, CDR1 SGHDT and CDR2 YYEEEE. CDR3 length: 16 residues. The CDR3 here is CASSPGYVGVDNEQFF. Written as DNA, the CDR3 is TGTGCCAGCAGCCCGGGGTATGTGGGAGTAGACAATGAGCAGTTCTTC.

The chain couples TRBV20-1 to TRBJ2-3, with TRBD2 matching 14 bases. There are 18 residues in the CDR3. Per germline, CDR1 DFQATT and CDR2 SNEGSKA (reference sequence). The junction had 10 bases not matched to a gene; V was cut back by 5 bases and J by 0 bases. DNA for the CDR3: TGCAGTGCTTCTGGACTAGCGGGAGGACCCATTAGCACAGATACGCAGTATTTT. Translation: CSASGLAGGPISTDTQYF.

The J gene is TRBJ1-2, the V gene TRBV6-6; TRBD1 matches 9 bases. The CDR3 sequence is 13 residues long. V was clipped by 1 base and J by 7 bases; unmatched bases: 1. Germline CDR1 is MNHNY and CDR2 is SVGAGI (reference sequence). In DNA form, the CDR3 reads TGTGCCAGCAGTTACTTGACAGGGGGTGGCTACACCTTC. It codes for CASSYLTGGGYTF.

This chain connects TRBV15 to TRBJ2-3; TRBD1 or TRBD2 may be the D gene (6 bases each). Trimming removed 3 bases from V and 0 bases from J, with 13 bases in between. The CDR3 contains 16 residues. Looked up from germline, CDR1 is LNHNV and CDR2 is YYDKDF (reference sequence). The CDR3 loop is CATSRLGGISTDTQYF. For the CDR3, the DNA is TGTGCCACCAGCAGGTTAGGGGGGATAAGCACAGATACGCAGTATTTT.

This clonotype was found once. CDR3 nucleotide sequence: TGTGCCAGCAGCTCGGACTTGTTCGGCACAGATACGCAGTATTTT. It is translated as CASSSDLFGTDTQYF. The V call is TRBV9, the J call TRBJ2-3; D perhaps matches TRBD2 (5 bases). The germline V gene has CDR1 SGDLS and CDR2 YYNGEE. This CDR3 contains 15 residues. Trimming cost V 4 bases and J 1 base, with 13 bases left between them. Full variable domain (rest looked up from reference TRBV9 and TRBJ2-3): DSGVTQTPKHLITATGQRVTLRCSPRSGDLSVYWYQQSLDQGLQFLIQYYNGEERAKGNILERFSAQQFPDLHSELNLSSLELGDSALYFCASSSDLFGTDTQYFGPGTRLTVL.

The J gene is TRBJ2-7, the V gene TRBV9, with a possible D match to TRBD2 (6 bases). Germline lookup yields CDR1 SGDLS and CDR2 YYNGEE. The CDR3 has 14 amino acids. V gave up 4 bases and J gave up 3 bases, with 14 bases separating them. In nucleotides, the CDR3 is TGTGCCAGCAGCCCGACGGGACTCCTCTACGAGCAGTACTTC. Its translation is CASSPTGLLYEQYF.

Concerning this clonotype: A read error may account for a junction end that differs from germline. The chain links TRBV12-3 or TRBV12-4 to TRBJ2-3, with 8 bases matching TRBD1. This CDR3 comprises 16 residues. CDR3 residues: CASSLALGQGADMQYF. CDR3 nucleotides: TGTGCCAGCAGTTTAGCCCTAGGACAGGGAGCAGATATGCAGTATTTT.

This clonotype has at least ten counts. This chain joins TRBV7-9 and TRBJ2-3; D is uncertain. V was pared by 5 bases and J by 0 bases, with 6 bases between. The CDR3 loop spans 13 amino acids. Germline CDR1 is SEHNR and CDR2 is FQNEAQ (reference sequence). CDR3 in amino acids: CASSLMSTDTQYF. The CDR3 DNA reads TGTGCCAGCAGCCTAATGAGCACAGATACGCAGTATTTT.